The clone carrying this TCR beta chain was seen repeatedly, ten times or more. Its antigen is not identified. Researchers tagged individual cDNA molecules with unique molecular identifiers. In TCRdb, the 5' RACE reads were re-called with MiXCR into one record per CDR3 protein. The sample contains 40,000 to 60,000 distinct CDR3 sequences, about 9.8% of which appear only once. This specimen comes from a study of early T cells in non-severe SARS-CoV-2 infection. Notes on the study in general: VDJdb-based matching was biased toward anti-spike CD8 responses and missed private and CD4 specificities.

This receptor was taken from an adult who was a healthcare worker with PCR-confirmed SARS-CoV-2 infection or an uninfected control (not recorded which). Sequencing was performed on whole blood.

The CDR3 DNA sequence: TGTGCCAGCAGTAAGGACAGCTTGAACACTGAAGCTTTCTTT. As protein: CASSKDSLNTEAFF. The chain uses TRBV2 and TRBJ1-1; a possible D gene is TRBD1 (6 bases). This CDR3 is built from 14 residues. Germline V CDR1 and CDR2: SNHLY, FYNNEI. The ends were cut back, 5 bases at V and 0 bases at J, with 10 bases in the middle.